This TCR beta chain was recorded in a study of shared clonotypes between healthy human individuals. Study as a whole: CD8 memory received one plate per donor, CD8 naive two, CD4 memory three and CD4 naive three.

The study ran the assay at deep level. Several immunoSEQ plates received, in even portions, the genomic DNA of each subset. The repertoire was sequenced with immunoSEQ multiplex PCR; TCRdb's copy has only in-frame clones and lacks some. The table lists around 1.4 million clones, approximately 98.5% of them singletons, with approximately 0.4% in the top ten. This clone has a single count. Its target is not known. The study's findings and limits: All-four-donor shared clonotypes had higher generation probabilities than non-shared clonotypes did.

The sequenced material came from naive CD4+ T cells sorted from blood. Subset of the sample: CD45RA+ positively selected. This clonotype originated in a man aged 25-45 years in good health.

The CDR3 DNA is TGTGCCAGCAGCCCCAGTAGGGGGGGTGTGGTAGGCTATGGCTACACCTTC. Translated: CASSPSRGGVVGYGYTF. The genes are TRBV9 and TRBJ1-2, with a tentative D call TRBD1 (6 bases). Trimming removed 4 bases at V and 4 bases at J, with 23 bases between. The CDR3 loop spans 17 amino acids. Germline V lookup: CDR1 SGDLS, CDR2 YYNGEE.